The sequence of this TCR beta chain was determined in a study of blood T cell repertoires in COVID-19. The wider study: Samples of COVID-19 (acute and convalescent) were obtained from the United States, Italy and Spain. Sources were T cells, B-cell-depleted T cells, or PBMCs; the material itself was cDNA or gDNA.

Losses at the gene ends were 8 bases for V and 2 bases for J; bases not matched to a gene: 5. Germline assignment: CDR1 MNHEY and CDR2 SVGAGI. CDR3 length: 14 residues. Study processing details: Reference gene primers were amplified, and this amplification served to estimate nucleated cell counts. The table came from immunoSEQ multiplex PCR; TCRdb's copy has only in-frame clones and leaves some out. D and trimming were read from the DNA, whereas the V and J calls and clone size are those reported in that table. The table has around 130,000 clones, roughly four fifths seen once; the top ten hold roughly 9.7%.

The chain joins TRBV6-5 to TRBJ2-2; 7 bases line up with TRBD1. The sample consisted of peripheral blood. The TCR comes from a man aged 40-55 years with active or convalescent COVID-19. CDR3 sequence (DNA): TGTGCCAGCCTCCGGGACAGAAACACCGGGGAGCTGTTTTTT. Translated, it gives CASLRDRNTGELFF.